Listed here are 27 T cell receptor beta chains from one sample, sequenced in a study of blood T cells in healthy people across ages. PCR was performed a second time for about 7 to 12 cycles using a sample-barcoded 5' primer and a J-beta primer mix. A single record per CDR3 protein comes from TCRdb applying MiXCR to the 5' RACE reads. The table has about 1.8 million distinct CDR3 sequences, 49% seen once. Sequencing was done on a sample of blood. The receptors were gathered from a woman in her 40s in good health.

This clonotype was recorded a few times. The chain carries TRBV4-2 and TRBJ2-7; maybe TRBD2 (5 bases). The V and J ends lost 4 bases and 3 bases respectively, with 13 bases between them. Germline V gives CDR1 LGHNA, CDR2 YNFKEQ. The CDR3 loop spans 14 amino acids. The chain's CDR3 is CASSPSFGDYEQYF. For the CDR3, the DNA is TGTGCCAGCAGCCCGTCCTTCGGGGACTACGAGCAGTACTTC.

A single count supports this clonotype. V is TRBV18 and J is TRBJ2-1, with D uncertain. V dropped 1 base and J dropped 6 bases, with 4 bases sitting between them. This CDR3 region has 12 residues. Germline loops: CDR1 KGHSH, CDR2 LQKENI. The CDR3: CASSPQINEQFF. The CDR3 DNA sequence: TGTGCCAGCTCACCACAAATCAATGAGCAGTTCTTC.

The chain recombines TRBV7-9 with TRBJ1-1, with unresolved D. Germline V lookup: CDR1 SEHNR, CDR2 FQNEAQ (reference sequence). The CDR3 consists of 15 residues. Trimming shortened V by 6 bases and J by 1 base, and 15 bases separated the two germline ends. The CDR3 loop is CASRIPGAGNTEAFF. The CDR3 DNA is TGTGCCAGCAGGATCCCGGGTGCAGGGAACACTGAAGCTTTCTTT.

The rearrangement links TRBV10-3 to TRBJ2-1; 9 bases agree with TRBD1. V dropped 6 bases and J dropped 7; count of bases not matched to a gene: 7. Germline V gene data show CDR1 as ENHRY and CDR2 as SYGVKD. The CDR3 spans 14 residues. The CDR3 DNA follows: TGTGCCATCAGCGGACAGGGGTCTTGGAATGAGCAGTTCTTC. This sequence encodes CAISGQGSWNEQFF.

This clonotype was detected once. This chain links TRBV7-2 with TRBJ2-7; the match to TRBD2 covers 8 bases. V was clipped by 9 bases and J by 7 bases; unmatched bases: 11. Germline V gene lookup returns CDR1 SGHTA and CDR2 FQGNSA. This CDR3 is built from 13 residues. The CDR3 spells CASGPGGVNEQYF. Here the CDR3 DNA reads TGTGCCAGTGGCCCCGGGGGGGTCAATGAGCAGTACTTC. Full variable domain (rest looked up from reference TRBV7-2 and TRBJ2-7): GAGVSQSPSNKVTEKGKDVELRCDPISGHTALYWYRQSLGQGLEFLIYFQGNSAPDKSGLPSDRFSAERTGGSVSTLTIQRTQQEDSAVYLCASGPGGVNEQYFGPGTRLTVT.

In its sample, this clonotype was seen a few times. This rearrangement joins TRBV10-3 to TRBJ2-3; the match to TRBD2 covers 10 bases. The CDR3 has 18 residues. Germline CDR1 ENHRY, CDR2 SYGVKD. J was trimmed by 0 bases and V by 6 bases; bases with no gene match: 12. CDR3 residues: CAIRKVAGGISSTDTQYF. The CDR3 DNA reads TGTGCCATCAGGAAGGTAGCGGGGGGTATATCTAGCACAGATACGCAGTATTTT.

The CDR3, as DNA: TGTGCCAGCAGCTTAGGCTCCGTCGGCGGCTACACCTTC. Translating it yields CASSLGSVGGYTF. The chain joins TRBV7-6 to TRBJ1-2, with D unclear. Germline V gene lookup returns CDR1 SGHVS and CDR2 FNYEAQ. This CDR3 region has 13 residues. The V end lost 1 base, the J end lost 8 bases, and 11 bases lay between the germline ends.

The rearrangement uses TRBV10-3 and TRBJ2-7, with TRBD1 as a possible D gene (6 bases). Trimming shortened V by 2 bases and J by 7 bases, and 18 bases separated the two germline ends. This CDR3 has 15 amino acids. CDR1 and CDR2 (germline): ENHRY, SYGVKD. Here the CDR3 reads CAISERGSTGQEQYF. CDR3 coding DNA: TGTGCCATCAGTGAGAGGGGCTCGACCGGACAGGAGCAGTACTTC.

This clonotype was seen more than once but under ten times. The V gene is TRBV7-9, the J gene TRBJ2-4; no definite D call. The CDR3 runs 17 residues. Germline-derived CDR1 and CDR2 are SEHNR and FQNEAQ (reference sequence). V lost 5 bases, J lost 1 base, and 18 bases lay in between. CDR3 in DNA: TGTGCCAGCAGCCCAACAGTAACCCAAGGGGCCAAAAACATTCAGTACTTC. The encoded protein is CASSPTVTQGAKNIQYF. Combining the CDR3 with reference TRBV7-9 and TRBJ2-4 gives the whole variable domain DTGVSQNPRHKITKRGQNVTFRCDPISEHNRLYWYRQTLGQGPEFLTYFQNEAQLEKSRLLSDRFSAERPKGSFSTLEIQRTEQGDSAMYLCASSPTVTQGAKNIQYFGAGTRLSVL.

The V call is TRBV12-3 or TRBV12-4, the J call TRBJ2-6, with TRBD1 matching 11 bases. There are 16 residues in the CDR3. J was trimmed by 4 bases and V by 6 bases; bases with no gene match: 5. The CDR3 nucleotides read TGTGCCAGCAGCGGACAGGGGGCTCTCGGGGCCAACGTCCTGACTTTC. This sequence encodes CASSGQGALGANVLTF.

This clonotype occurred a few times. The chain couples TRBV15 to TRBJ2-7, with 9 bases that match TRBD1. Per germline, CDR1 LNHNV and CDR2 YYDKDF (reference sequence). J lost 2 bases, V lost 5 bases, and 10 bases had no gene match. CDR3 length equals 16 residues. The DNA for the CDR3 is TGTGCCACCAGCTTTCTGACAGGGGGAAGAACCTACGAGCAGTACTTC. This encodes CATSFLTGGRTYEQYF.

The chain uses TRBV7-9 and TRBJ2-7; 10 bases are shared with TRBD2. Unmatched junction bases numbered 14, after V lost 5 bases and J lost 7 bases. The CDR3 totals 16 residues. Germline V lookup: CDR1 SEHNR, CDR2 FQNEAQ (reference sequence). CDR3 sequence (DNA): TGTGCCAGCAGCCCCCTTCCGGGACTAGCGACCAATGAGCAGTACTTC. Its protein product is CASSPLPGLATNEQYF.

The chain joins TRBV9 to TRBJ2-5, with 8 bases identical to TRBD2. Losses at the gene ends were 0 bases for V and 5 bases for J; bases not matched to a gene: 6. CDR3 length: 15 residues. Germline CDR1 is SGDLS and CDR2 is YYNGEE. The chain's CDR3 is CASSVAGASGETQYF. The CDR3 DNA reads as TGTGCCAGCAGCGTAGCTGGGGCTAGCGGGGAGACCCAGTACTTC.

This clonotype has a handful of counts. The rearrangement joins TRBV20-1 to TRBJ2-7; D is undetermined. CDR3 length: 14 amino acids. V was pared by 5 bases and J by 3 bases, with 17 bases between. Germline values: CDR1 DFQATT, CDR2 SNEGSKA (reference sequence). DNA for the CDR3: TGCAGTGCTGGCCTTACCGGGCCTTTCTACGAGCAGTACTTC. Its protein product is CSAGLTGPFYEQYF.

This clonotype was detected ten times or more. V is TRBV11-3 and J is TRBJ2-1, with D unresolved. Per germline, CDR1 SGHNT and CDR2 YENEEA. V dropped 5 bases and J dropped 4 bases, with 9 bases sitting between them. CDR3 length: 13 amino acids. CDR3 sequence: CASSLDEYNEQFF. The CDR3 nucleotides are TGTGCCAGCAGCCTGGACGAGTACAATGAGCAGTTCTTC.

The chain links TRBV10-3 to TRBJ2-1; D perhaps matches TRBD1 (5 bases). The CDR3 spans 14 residues. Trimming left V 3 bases short and J 6 bases short, with 12 bases between. Germline V gene sequence: CDR1 ENHRY, CDR2 SYGVKD. CDR3 loop: CAISENGHGNEQFF. CDR3 DNA: TGTGCCATCAGTGAAAACGGACATGGCAATGAGCAGTTCTTC.

The chain couples TRBV7-2 to TRBJ2-3, with D perhaps TRBD2 (6 bases). The CDR3 consists of 15 residues. From germline, CDR1 is SGHTA and CDR2 FQGNSA. Deletions cut 10 bases from V and 0 bases from J, with 17 bases between. Written as DNA, the CDR3 is TGTGCCACCCGATTTCGCGGGGCTAGCACAGATACGCAGTATTTT. Translating it yields CATRFRGASTDTQYF.

The chain recombines TRBV6-5 with TRBJ2-5; no reliable D call. V lost 0 bases to trimming and J lost 4 bases, with 12 bases between them. The CDR3 extends over 15 amino acids. From germline, CDR1 is MNHEY and CDR2 SVGAGI. CDR3 DNA: TGTGCCAGCAGTTACTCCACGGGCGTAGCAGAGACCCAGTACTTC. Its translation is CASSYSTGVAETQYF.

The J gene is TRBJ2-1, the V gene TRBV6-5, with D unclear. V lost 5 bases and J 8 bases, leaving 10 bases between the germline ends. Germline CDR1 and CDR2: MNHEY and SVGAGI. The CDR3 is made up of 12 amino acids. The CDR3 DNA reads as TGTGCCAGCAGTGCCCCGACGGATGAGCAGTTCTTC. Its protein product is CASSAPTDEQFF.

This rearrangement joins TRBV6-2 or TRBV6-3 to TRBJ2-7; 8 nucleotides line up with TRBD1. Trimming removed 5 bases from V and 9 bases from J; junction bases left unmatched: 3. The CDR3 has 11 residues. Looked up from germline, CDR1 is MNHEY and CDR2 is SVGEGT. The CDR3, as DNA: TGTGCCAGCAGTCAGGGACAGGCGCAGTACTTC. Translation gives CASSQGQAQYF.

The CDR3 DNA follows: TGCAGCGTCGACGCCGGTGGGGTCGGAGAGACCCAGTACTTC. Amino acid sequence: CSVDAGGVGETQYF. This chain uses TRBV29-1 with TRBJ2-5, with unresolved D. Per the germline V gene, CDR1 is SQVTM and CDR2 is ANQGSEA. This CDR3 comprises 14 residues. V gave up 6 bases and J gave up 4 bases, with 18 bases separating them.

The rearrangement links TRBV20-1 to TRBJ1-6, with D tentatively TRBD1 (5 bases). Per germline, CDR1 DFQATT and CDR2 SNEGSKA (reference sequence). V was shortened by 1 base and J by 4 bases, with 11 bases between the two germline ends. CDR3 length: 15 residues. The CDR3 DNA reads TGCAGTGCTAGAGCAATGGGACTGTATAATTCACCCCTCCACTTT. This gives the protein CSARAMGLYNSPLHF.

This chain uses TRBV7-2 with TRBJ1-6, with TRBD1 as a possible D gene (5 bases). The CDR3 is 18 residues long. The V and J ends lost 2 bases and 0 bases respectively, with 14 bases between them. Germline CDR1 and CDR2: SGHTA and FQGNSA. The CDR3 loop is CASSLRRQRSSYNSPLHF. In DNA, the CDR3 is TGTGCCAGCAGCTTAAGGAGACAGCGGAGCTCCTATAATTCACCCCTCCACTTT.

V gene TRBV15 combines with J gene TRBJ1-5; D may be TRBD1 (5 bases). Germline lookup yields CDR1 LNHNV and CDR2 YYDKDF (reference sequence). The CDR3 extends over 14 amino acids. The V end was cut by 0 bases, the J end by 6 bases, with 9 bases between. CDR3 loop: CATSRDQGVQPQHF. CDR3 DNA: TGTGCCACCAGCAGAGATCAAGGGGTTCAGCCCCAGCATTTT.

The rearrangement links TRBV9 to TRBJ2-5; tentative D call: TRBD2 (6 bases). V was cut by 0 bases and J by 2 bases, with 11 bases left in between. Germline loops: CDR1 SGDLS, CDR2 YYNGEE. The CDR3 is 15 residues long. Here the CDR3 DNA reads TGTGCCAGCAGCGTAGAAGGGACTCCTCAAGAGACCCAGTACTTC. It codes for CASSVEGTPQETQYF.

This clonotype was seen only a few times. V gene TRBV9 combines with J gene TRBJ2-7, with D unresolved. Germline V gene sequence: CDR1 SGDLS, CDR2 YYNGEE. Trimming took off 0 bases at V and 2 bases at J, with 9 bases between the two ends. CDR3 length: 14 amino acids. Here the CDR3 DNA reads TGTGCCAGCAGCGTAGGAGCCGGCCCCTACGAGCAGTACTTC. This codes for CASSVGAGPYEQYF.

The chain carries TRBV4-3 and TRBJ1-2; 8 bases are a match to TRBD1. J gave up 6 bases and V 0 bases, and 6 bases lay outside the gene matches. CDR3 size: 15 residues. Germline V gives CDR1 LGHNA, CDR2 YSLEER. The CDR3 DNA sequence: TGCGCCAGCAGCCAAGATGGGGGGACAGGAGATGGCTACACCTTC. Its protein product is CASSQDGGTGDGYTF.